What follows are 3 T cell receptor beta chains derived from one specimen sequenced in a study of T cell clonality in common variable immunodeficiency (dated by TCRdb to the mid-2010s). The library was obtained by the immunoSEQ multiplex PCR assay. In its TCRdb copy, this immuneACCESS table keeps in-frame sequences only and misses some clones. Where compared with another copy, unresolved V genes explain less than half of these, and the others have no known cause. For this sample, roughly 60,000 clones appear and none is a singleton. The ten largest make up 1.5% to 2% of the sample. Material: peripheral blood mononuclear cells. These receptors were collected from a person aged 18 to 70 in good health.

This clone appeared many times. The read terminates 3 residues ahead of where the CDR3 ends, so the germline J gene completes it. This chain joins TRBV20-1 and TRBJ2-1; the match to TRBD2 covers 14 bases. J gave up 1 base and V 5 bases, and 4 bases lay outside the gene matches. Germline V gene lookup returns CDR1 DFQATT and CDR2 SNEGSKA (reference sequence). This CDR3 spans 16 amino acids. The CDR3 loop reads CSARTSGRFSYNEQFF. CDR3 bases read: TGCAGTGCTCGGACTAGCGGGAGGTTTTCCTACAATGAG.

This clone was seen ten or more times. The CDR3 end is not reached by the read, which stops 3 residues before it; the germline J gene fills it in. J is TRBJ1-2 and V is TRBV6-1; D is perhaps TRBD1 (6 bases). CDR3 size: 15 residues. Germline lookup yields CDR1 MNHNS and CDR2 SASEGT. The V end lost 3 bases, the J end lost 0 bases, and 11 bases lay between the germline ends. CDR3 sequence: CASSEGRGTNYGYTF. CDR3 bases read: TGTGCCAGCAGTGAGGGAAGGGGGACTAACTATGGC.

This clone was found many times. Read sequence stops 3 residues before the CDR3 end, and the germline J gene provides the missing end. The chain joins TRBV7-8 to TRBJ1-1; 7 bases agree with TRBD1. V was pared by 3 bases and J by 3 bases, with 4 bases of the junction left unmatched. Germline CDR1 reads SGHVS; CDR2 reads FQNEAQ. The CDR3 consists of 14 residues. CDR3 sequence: CASSFGTVHTEAFF. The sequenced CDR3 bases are TGTGCCAGCAGCTTTGGGACAGTTCACACTGAA.